The clone carrying this T cell receptor (beta chain) was counted a few times. The data originate from a study of T-cell memory formation after mild COVID-19. Study-wide context: TCR clusters were mostly confined to one donor each.

Germline CDR1 reads DFQATT; CDR2 reads SNEGSKA (reference sequence). With 6 bases removed from V and 1 base from J, the gap between germline ends came to 21 bases. The CDR3 contains 16 residues. A single record per CDR3 protein comes from TCRdb applying MiXCR to the 5' RACE reads. The table shows more than 110,000 distinct CDR3 sequences, with 14% to 15% occurring only once. Sequenced material: PBMCs or a T cell subset sorted from them (not recorded which). The sequence was obtained from an adult woman who had mild COVID-19 (a few samples of this study predate the infection). Cell type and time point are not known. V usage is TRBV20-1 and J usage is TRBJ1-1, with a tentative D call TRBD1 (5 bases). This CDR3 reads CSAMSAKGPKNTEAFF. CDR3 nucleotides: TGCAGTGCGATGAGCGCCAAGGGGCCCAAGAACACTGAAGCTTTCTTT.